Each of the 28 T cell receptor beta chains below was sequenced from the same sample in a study of cytomegalovirus exposure and HLA in healthy donors. Clones were sequenced by immunoSEQ multiplex PCR, and TCRdb holds only the in-frame ones, with some missing. The table has some 180,000 clones, about 89% seen once. Sequencing was performed on PBMCs. The receptors were gathered from a man aged 25 to 45 in good health and CMV-seropositive.

Points on this clone: Mismatch with germline at one junction end may stem from a read error. The J gene is TRBJ1-2, the V gene TRBV11-1, with 8 bases fitting TRBD1. There are 15 residues in the CDR3. CDR1 SGHAT and CDR2 FQDESV come from the germline V gene (reference sequence). The CDR3 sequence: CAGSLSTGAGSGYTF. The CDR3 nucleotides are TGTGCCGGCAGCCTCTCGACAGGGGCGGGGTCTGGCTACACCTTC.

The gene calls are TRBV6-1 and TRBJ1-1; D is ambiguous. Germline lookup yields CDR1 MNHNS and CDR2 SASEGT. V gave up 4 bases and J gave up 0 bases, with 9 bases separating them. The CDR3 has 14 amino acids. The CDR3 DNA is TGTGCCAGCAGTGTCAGGCGGATGAACACTGAAGCTTTCTTT. Translated: CASSVRRMNTEAFF.

The V and J genes are TRBV6-1 and TRBJ1-4; D is perhaps TRBD1 (5 bases). The CDR3 runs to 16 residues. Germline V CDR1 and CDR2: MNHNS, SASEGT. Between the trimmed V and J ends, which lost 0 bases and 7 bases, there was a span of 15 bases. CDR3 loop: CASSEARQWLVEKLFF. In DNA, the CDR3 is TGTGCCAGCAGTGAAGCCAGACAGTGGTTAGTTGAAAAACTGTTTTTT.

V gene TRBV30 combines with J gene TRBJ1-6; D remains unclear. Trimming took 3 bases from V and 7 from J, leaving 13 bases between them. The CDR3 is made up of 14 amino acids. CDR1 and CDR2 from the germline V gene are GTSNPN and SVGIG (reference sequence). The chain's CDR3 is CAWRSRGRNSPLHF. The CDR3 DNA follows: TGTGCCTGGAGATCACGCGGACGAAATTCACCCCTCCACTTT. The whole variable domain, filled in from reference TRBV30 and TRBJ1-6, reads SQTIHQWPATLVQPVGSPLSLECTVEGTSNPNLYWYRQAAGRGLQLLFYSVGIGQISSEVPQNLSASRPQDRQFILSSKKLLLSDSGFYLCAWRSRGRNSPLHFGNGTRLTVT.

The CDR3 loop is CASGRAATTNEKLFF. CDR3 coding DNA: TGTGCCAGCGGGCGGGCGGCGACAACTAATGAAAAACTGTTTTTT. The chain carries TRBV6-5 and TRBJ1-4; D is unresolved. This CDR3 comprises 15 residues. The V end lost 8 bases, the J end lost 0 bases, and 13 bases lay between the germline ends. CDR1 and CDR2 (germline): MNHEY, SVGAGI.

In DNA form, the CDR3 reads TGTGCCAGCAGAAACACAGGGATCTCCTATAATTCACCCCTCCACTTT. Translation: CASRNTGISYNSPLHF. The chain recombines TRBV27 with TRBJ1-6, with TRBD1 as a possible D gene (6 bases). Trimming left V 6 bases short and J 0 bases short, with 12 bases between. The CDR3 is 16 amino acids. CDR1 and CDR2 from the germline V gene are MNHEY and SMNVEV (reference sequence).

The rearrangement uses TRBV6-1 and TRBJ2-4, with D possibly called TRBD1 or TRBD2 (5 bases each). In germline, CDR1 is MNHNS, CDR2 SASEGT. The CDR3 spans 14 residues. The V end lost 6 bases, the J end lost 8 bases, and 17 bases lay between the germline ends. The CDR3 loop reads CASRGDRSGDIQYF. CDR3 DNA sequence: TGTGCCAGCAGGGGGGACCGATCTGGGGACATTCAGTACTTC.

This clone has more than one count but fewer than ten. The chain combines TRBV7-7 with TRBJ2-7; unclear D gene. This CDR3 is 14 amino acids long. Trimming pared 5 bases from V and 0 bases from J, leaving 11 bases between. Per the germline V gene, CDR1 is SSHAT and CDR2 is FNYEAQ (reference sequence). CDR3 residues: CASSPDRYSYEQYF. The CDR3 DNA sequence: TGTGCCAGCAGCCCGGACCGCTACTCCTACGAGCAGTACTTC.

The chain joins TRBV2 to TRBJ1-1; D remains unclear. The CDR3 sequence is 14 residues long. The germline V and J ends were trimmed by 8 bases and 3 bases, with 16 bases remaining between them. Germline values: CDR1 SNHLY, CDR2 FYNNEI. CDR3 residues: CASARPEQDTEAFF. The CDR3 nucleotides are TGTGCCAGCGCTCGTCCTGAGCAAGACACTGAAGCTTTCTTT.

This sequence joins TRBV6-5 and TRBJ1-1; 8 bases fit TRBD1. CDR1 is MNHEY, CDR2 SVGAGI, per germline. This CDR3 is 15 amino acids long. The ends lost 4 bases at V and 5 bases at J; junction bases unmatched: 9. The CDR3 sequence: CASSSGQGAWTEAFF. The CDR3 coding sequence is TGTGCCAGCAGTTCCGGGCAGGGGGCATGGACTGAAGCTTTCTTT.

The chain is built from TRBV19 and TRBJ1-2, with 7 bases fitting TRBD1. This CDR3 has 13 amino acids. Germline trimming cut 11 bases from V and 2 bases from J; bases unmatched to any gene: 8. Germline V CDR1 and CDR2: LNHDA, SQIVND (reference sequence). CDR3 residues: CASDRADNYGYTF. The CDR3 DNA sequence: TGTGCCTCAGACAGGGCGGACAACTATGGCTACACCTTC.

This chain joins TRBV14 and TRBJ2-1, with 8 bases that match TRBD1. The germline CDR1 and CDR2 sequences are SGHDN and FVKESK. V shed 4 bases, J shed 8 bases, and the junction held 4 bases outside the gene matches. There are 13 residues in the CDR3. DNA of the CDR3: TGTGCCAGCAGCCGACAGGGGAGAGATGAGCAGTTCTTC. It yields the protein CASSRQGRDEQFF.

The CDR3 coding sequence is TGTGCCAGCAGCTTGGCTAGCGGGGCCAATGAGCAGTTCTTC. Translated: CASSLASGANEQFF. The V gene is TRBV7-9, the J gene TRBJ2-1; 9 positions agree with TRBD2. CDR3 length: 14 amino acids. V shed 3 bases and J 6 bases; nucleotides not matched to a gene: 3. Germline-derived CDR1 and CDR2 are SEHNR and FQNEAQ (reference sequence).

The rearrangement links TRBV27 to TRBJ2-1; maybe TRBD1 (6 bases). Germline V gene data show CDR1 as MNHEY and CDR2 as SMNVEV (reference sequence). V shed 8 bases and J shed 8 bases, with 19 bases lying between them. This CDR3 spans 14 amino acids. This CDR3 is CASGVQTGDDEQFF. DNA of the CDR3: TGTGCCAGCGGAGTACAGACAGGTGATGATGAGCAGTTCTTC.

This chain connects TRBV28 to TRBJ2-3; the match to TRBD1 covers 8 bases. V was pared by 6 bases and J by 5 bases, with 10 bases of the junction left unmatched. Germline-derived CDR1 and CDR2 are MDHEN and SYDVKM. The CDR3 is 15 residues long. CDR3 DNA: TGTGCCAGCAGGAAAATCAGGGGGCCTGGAGATACGCAGTATTTT. Its protein product is CASRKIRGPGDTQYF. Full variable domain (missing parts from reference TRBV28 and TRBJ2-3): DVKVTQSSRYLVKRTGEKVFLECVQDMDHENMFWYRQDPGLGLRLIYFSYDVKMKEKGDIPEGYSVSREKKERFSLILESASTNQTSMYLCASRKIRGPGDTQYFGPGTRLTVL.

The chain combines TRBV5-1 with TRBJ2-3, with D maybe TRBD1 (6 bases). This CDR3 region has 16 residues. V lost 0 bases and J 3 bases, leaving 14 bases between the germline ends. Germline V CDR1 and CDR2: SGHRS, YFSETQ. The CDR3 DNA is TGCGCCAGCAGCTTGGGGGGGCGGTCGGGAACAGATACGCAGTATTTT. This gives the protein CASSLGGRSGTDTQYF.

This rearrangement joins TRBV7-9 to TRBJ1-2, with a weak D call TRBD1 (5 bases). Germline CDR1 is SEHNR and CDR2 is FQNEAQ (reference sequence). Trimming pared 2 bases from V and 8 bases from J, leaving 15 bases between. The CDR3 totals 14 residues. The CDR3 is CASSLLRVVTGYTF. The CDR3 bases are TGTGCCAGCAGCTTACTCAGGGTGGTTACCGGCTACACCTTC.

The chain carries TRBV5-1 and TRBJ1-4, with D perhaps matching TRBD1 (6 bases). Germline assignment: CDR1 SGHRS and CDR2 YFSETQ. The CDR3 covers 17 residues. Trimming left V 5 bases short and J 10 bases short, with 27 bases between. The CDR3 DNA sequence: TGCGCCAGCAGTTCCTACCCAGGACAGACCCCGGACGGAAAACTGTTTTTT. Translated, it gives CASSSYPGQTPDGKLFF.

The chain combines TRBV7-9 with TRBJ1-2, with D unresolved. The CDR3 is 13 residues long. Germline V gene sequence: CDR1 SEHNR, CDR2 FQNEAQ (reference sequence). V was cut by 5 bases and J by 3 bases, with 10 bases left in between. The CDR3 spells CASSVNWDYGYTF. The DNA of the CDR3 is TGTGCCAGCAGCGTAAATTGGGACTATGGCTACACCTTC. Full variable domain (rest looked up from reference TRBV7-9 and TRBJ1-2): DTGVSQNPRHKITKRGQNVTFRCDPISEHNRLYWYRQTLGQGPEFLTYFQNEAQLEKSRLLSDRFSAERPKGSFSTLEIQRTEQGDSAMYLCASSVNWDYGYTFGSGTRLTVV.

V usage is TRBV19 and J usage is TRBJ1-5; D is unresolved. The CDR3 is 15 amino acids. V gave up 3 bases and J gave up 7 bases, with 16 bases separating them. The germline V gene encodes CDR1 LNHDA and CDR2 SQIVND (reference sequence). The CDR3 DNA sequence: TGTGCCAGTAGTATTTCTGGCGGATCGGAGCAGCCCCAGCATTTT. This codes for CASSISGGSEQPQHF.

The gene calls are TRBV6-1 and TRBJ1-2; the D gene is possibly TRBD1 (5 bases). There are 14 residues in the CDR3. The ends were cut back, 6 bases at V and 7 bases at J, with 18 bases in the middle. The V gene's germline CDR1 is MNHNS and CDR2 SASEGT. CDR3 region: CASSEGQWSLGYTF. Here the CDR3 DNA reads TGTGCCAGCAGCGAGGGGCAGTGGTCCCTTGGCTACACCTTC.

The chain is built from TRBV27 and TRBJ2-1; D assignment may be TRBD1 or TRBD2 (5 bases each). Germline-derived CDR1 and CDR2 are MNHEY and SMNVEV (reference sequence). The length of the CDR3 is 12 residues. The V end was cut by 5 bases, the J end by 8 bases, with 10 bases between. The CDR3 is CASSTRDHEQFF. The CDR3 DNA reads as TGTGCCAGCAGTACCCGGGACCATGAGCAGTTCTTC.

The chain uses TRBV5-1 and TRBJ2-3; D is uncertain. The CDR3 totals 11 residues. The V gene's germline CDR1 is SGHRS and CDR2 YFSETQ. Trimming removed 6 bases from V and 5 bases from J, with 7 bases in between. For the CDR3, the DNA is TGCGCCAGCACTCTTCAAGATACGCAGTATTTT. Protein product: CASTLQDTQYF.

The rearrangement joins TRBV19 to TRBJ1-6, with 9 bases aligning to TRBD1. Trimming took 4 bases from V and 7 from J; bases not matched to a gene: 2. From germline, CDR1 is LNHDA and CDR2 SQIVND (reference sequence). CDR3 length: 14 residues. As DNA, the CDR3 is TGTGCCAGTAGTAGGGACAGGGCAAATTCACCCCTCCACTTT. Translation: CASSRDRANSPLHF.

Comment on this clone: At one end, the junction sequence differs from germline, possibly due to a read error. The V call is TRBV7-7, the J call TRBJ2-3; D tentatively fits TRBD1 or TRBD2 (6 bases each). Per the germline V gene, CDR1 is SSHAT and CDR2 is FNYEAQ (reference sequence). This CDR3 contains 15 residues. In DNA form, the CDR3 reads TGTGCTAGCAGCTTAGGGGGGCGTGGAACAGATACGCAGTATTTT. It encodes CASSLGGRGTDTQYF. Variable domain in full (rest from reference TRBV7-7 and TRBJ2-3): GAGVSQSPRYKVTKRGQDVTLRCDPISSHATLYWYQQALGQGPEFLTYFNYEAQPDKSGLPSDRFSAERPEGSISTLTIQRTEQRDSAMYRCASSLGGRGTDTQYFGPGTRLTVL.

This clone showed up just once. This chain connects TRBV14 to TRBJ2-2; no definite D call. CDR1 is SGHDN, CDR2 FVKESK, per germline. The CDR3 spans 16 residues. Trimming took off 8 bases at V and 3 bases at J, with 19 bases between the two ends. The CDR3, as DNA: TGTGCCAGCTCACTCCGCCTAGGGTGGGACACCGGGGAGCTGTTTTTT. Translating gives CASSLRLGWDTGELFF.

The chain employs TRBV9 and TRBJ2-1; D may be TRBD2 (6 bases). Trimming pared 2 bases from V and 0 bases from J, leaving 9 bases between. The germline V gene has CDR1 SGDLS and CDR2 YYNGEE. The CDR3 contains 15 residues. The CDR3 bases are TGTGCCAGCAGCGTCGGGGGAGCCTCCTACAATGAGCAGTTCTTC. It translates to CASSVGGASYNEQFF.

This rearrangement joins TRBV28 to TRBJ1-2; D not resolved. The CDR3 runs to 12 residues. Germline V gene sequence: CDR1 MDHEN, CDR2 SYDVKM. The CDR3 protein is CGCSSYNYGYTF. DNA of the CDR3: TGTGGCTGCTCCTCGTATAACTATGGCTACACCTTC.